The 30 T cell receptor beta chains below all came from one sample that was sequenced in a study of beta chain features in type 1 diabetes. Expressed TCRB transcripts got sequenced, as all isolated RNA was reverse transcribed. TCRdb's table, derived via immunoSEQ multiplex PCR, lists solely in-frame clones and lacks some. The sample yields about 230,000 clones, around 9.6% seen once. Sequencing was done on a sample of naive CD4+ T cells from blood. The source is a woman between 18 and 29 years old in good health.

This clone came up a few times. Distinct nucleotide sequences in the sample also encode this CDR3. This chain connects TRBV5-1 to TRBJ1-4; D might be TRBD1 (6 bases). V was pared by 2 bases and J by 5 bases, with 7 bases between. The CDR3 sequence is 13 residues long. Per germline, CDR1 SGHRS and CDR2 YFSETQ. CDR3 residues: CASSLGQNEKLFF. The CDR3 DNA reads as TGCGCCAGCAGCTTAGGACAGAATGAAAAACTGTTTTTT. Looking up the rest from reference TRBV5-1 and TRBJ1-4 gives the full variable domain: KAGVTQTPRYLIKTRGQQVTLSCSPISGHRSVSWYQQTPGQGLQFLFEYFSETQRNKGNFPGRFSGRQFSNSRSEMNVSTLELGDSALYLCASSLGQNEKLFFGSGTQLSVL.

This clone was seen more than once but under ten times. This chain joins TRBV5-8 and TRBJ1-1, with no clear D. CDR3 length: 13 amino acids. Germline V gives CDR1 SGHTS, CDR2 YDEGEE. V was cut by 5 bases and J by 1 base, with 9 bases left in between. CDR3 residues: CASSYSWNTEAFF. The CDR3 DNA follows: TGTGCCAGCAGTTACAGCTGGAACACTGAAGCTTTCTTT.

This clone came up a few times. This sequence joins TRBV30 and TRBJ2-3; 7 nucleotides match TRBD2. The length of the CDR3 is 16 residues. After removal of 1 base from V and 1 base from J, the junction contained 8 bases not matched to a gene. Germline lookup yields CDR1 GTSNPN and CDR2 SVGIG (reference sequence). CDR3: CAWSALKRGRTDTQYF. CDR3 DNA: TGTGCCTGGAGTGCACTGAAGCGGGGACGCACAGATACGCAGTATTTT. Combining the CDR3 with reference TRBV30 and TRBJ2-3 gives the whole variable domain SQTIHQWPATLVQPVGSPLSLECTVEGTSNPNLYWYRQAAGRGLQLLFYSVGIGQISSEVPQNLSASRPQDRQFILSSKKLLLSDSGFYLCAWSALKRGRTDTQYFGPGTRLTVL.

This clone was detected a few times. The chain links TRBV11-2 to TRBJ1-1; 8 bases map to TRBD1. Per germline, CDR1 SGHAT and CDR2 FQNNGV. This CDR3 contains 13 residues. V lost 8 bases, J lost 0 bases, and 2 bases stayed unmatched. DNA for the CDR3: TGTGCCAGCGCGACAGGGGTGAACACTGAAGCTTTCTTT. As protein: CASATGVNTEAFF.

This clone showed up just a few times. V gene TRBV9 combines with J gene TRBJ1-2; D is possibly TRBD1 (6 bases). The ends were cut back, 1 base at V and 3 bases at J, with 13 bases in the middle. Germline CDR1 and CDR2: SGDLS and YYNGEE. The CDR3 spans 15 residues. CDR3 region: CASSVMGANDYGYTF. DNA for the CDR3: TGTGCCAGCAGCGTAATGGGGGCGAACGACTATGGCTACACCTTC. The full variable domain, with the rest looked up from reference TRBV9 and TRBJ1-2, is DSGVTQTPKHLITATGQRVTLRCSPRSGDLSVYWYQQSLDQGLQFLIQYYNGEERAKGNILERFSAQQFPDLHSELNLSSLELGDSALYFCASSVMGANDYGYTFGSGTRLTVV.

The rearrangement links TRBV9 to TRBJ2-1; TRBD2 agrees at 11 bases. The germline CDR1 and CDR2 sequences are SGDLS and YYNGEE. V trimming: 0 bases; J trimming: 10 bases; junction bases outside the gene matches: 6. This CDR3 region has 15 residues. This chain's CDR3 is CASSVELAGVGEQFF. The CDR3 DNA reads TGTGCCAGCAGCGTAGAACTAGCGGGGGTAGGCGAGCAGTTCTTC.

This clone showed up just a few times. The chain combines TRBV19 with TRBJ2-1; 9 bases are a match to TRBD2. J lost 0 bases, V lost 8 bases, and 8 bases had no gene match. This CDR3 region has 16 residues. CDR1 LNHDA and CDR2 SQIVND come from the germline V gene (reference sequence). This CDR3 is CASRLTSGSSYNEQFF. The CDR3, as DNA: TGTGCCAGTCGATTGACTAGCGGAAGCTCCTACAATGAGCAGTTCTTC.

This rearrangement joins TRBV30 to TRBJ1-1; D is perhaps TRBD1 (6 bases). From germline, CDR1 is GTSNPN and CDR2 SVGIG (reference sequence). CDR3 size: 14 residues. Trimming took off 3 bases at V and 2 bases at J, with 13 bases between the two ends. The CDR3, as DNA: TGTGCCTGGAGGCACAGGGTCGAAAACACTGAAGCTTTCTTT. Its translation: CAWRHRVENTEAFF.

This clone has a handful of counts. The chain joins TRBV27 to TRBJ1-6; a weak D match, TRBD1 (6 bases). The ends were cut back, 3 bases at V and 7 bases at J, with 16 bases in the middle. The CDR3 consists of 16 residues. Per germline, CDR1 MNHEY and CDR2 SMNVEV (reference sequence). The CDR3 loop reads CASSFLSRQGNSPLHF. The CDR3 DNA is TGTGCCAGCAGTTTCCTCTCCCGGCAGGGGAATTCACCCCTCCACTTT.

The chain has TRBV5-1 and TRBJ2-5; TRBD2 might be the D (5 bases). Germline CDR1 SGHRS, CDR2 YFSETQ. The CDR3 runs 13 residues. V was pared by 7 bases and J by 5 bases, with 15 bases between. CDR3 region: CASASSPMETQYF. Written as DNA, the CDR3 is TGCGCCAGCGCTTCTAGCCCCATGGAGACCCAGTACTTC.

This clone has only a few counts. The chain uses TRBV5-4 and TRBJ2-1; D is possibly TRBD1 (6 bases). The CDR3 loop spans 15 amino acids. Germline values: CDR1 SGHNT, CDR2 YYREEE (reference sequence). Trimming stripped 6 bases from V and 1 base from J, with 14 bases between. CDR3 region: CASTGAQGSYNEQFF. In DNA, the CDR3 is TGTGCCAGCACAGGGGCTCAGGGATCCTACAATGAGCAGTTCTTC.

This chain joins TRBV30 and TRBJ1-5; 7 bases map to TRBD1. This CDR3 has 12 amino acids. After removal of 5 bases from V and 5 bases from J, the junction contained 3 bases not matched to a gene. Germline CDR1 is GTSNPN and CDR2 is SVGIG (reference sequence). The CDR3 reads CAWDRDDQPQHF. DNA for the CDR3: TGTGCCTGGGACAGGGACGATCAGCCCCAGCATTTT.

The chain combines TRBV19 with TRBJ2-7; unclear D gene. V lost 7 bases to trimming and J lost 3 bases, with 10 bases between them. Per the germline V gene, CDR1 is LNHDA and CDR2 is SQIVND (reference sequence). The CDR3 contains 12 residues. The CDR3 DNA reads TGTGCCAGTACCTCCCAGAACTACGAGCAGTACTTC. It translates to CASTSQNYEQYF.

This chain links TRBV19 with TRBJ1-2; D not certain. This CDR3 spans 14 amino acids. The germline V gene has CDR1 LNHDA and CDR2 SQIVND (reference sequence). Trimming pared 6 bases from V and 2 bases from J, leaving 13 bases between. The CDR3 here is CASRSVGANYGYTF. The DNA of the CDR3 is TGTGCCAGTAGGTCAGTGGGAGCGAACTATGGCTACACCTTC.

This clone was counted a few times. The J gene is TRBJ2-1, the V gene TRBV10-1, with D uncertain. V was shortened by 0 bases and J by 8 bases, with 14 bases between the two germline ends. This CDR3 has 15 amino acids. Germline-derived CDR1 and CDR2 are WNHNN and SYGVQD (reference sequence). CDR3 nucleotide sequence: TGCGCCAGCAGTGAGTCGATTGTCCAGTCCCATGAGCAGTTCTTC. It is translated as CASSESIVQSHEQFF.

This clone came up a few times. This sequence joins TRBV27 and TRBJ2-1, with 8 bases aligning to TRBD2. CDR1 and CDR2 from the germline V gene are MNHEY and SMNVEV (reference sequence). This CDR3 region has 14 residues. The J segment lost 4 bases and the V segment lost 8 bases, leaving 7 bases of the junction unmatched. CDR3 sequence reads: CASGISGAYNEQFF. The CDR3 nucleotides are TGTGCCAGCGGGATTAGCGGGGCTTACAATGAGCAGTTCTTC.

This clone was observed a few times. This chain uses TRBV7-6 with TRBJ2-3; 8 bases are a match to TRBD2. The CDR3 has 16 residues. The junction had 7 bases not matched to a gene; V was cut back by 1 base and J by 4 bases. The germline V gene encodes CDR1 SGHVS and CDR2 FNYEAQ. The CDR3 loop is CASSLVASGPPDTQYF. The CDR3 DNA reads TGTGCCAGCAGCTTAGTGGCTAGCGGGCCCCCAGATACGCAGTATTTT. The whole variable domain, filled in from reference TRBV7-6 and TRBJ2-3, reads GAGVSQSPRYKVTKRGQDVALRCDPISGHVSLYWYRQALGQGPEFLTYFNYEAQQDKSGLPNDRFSAERPEGSISTLTIQRTEQRDSAMYRCASSLVASGPPDTQYFGPGTRLTVL.

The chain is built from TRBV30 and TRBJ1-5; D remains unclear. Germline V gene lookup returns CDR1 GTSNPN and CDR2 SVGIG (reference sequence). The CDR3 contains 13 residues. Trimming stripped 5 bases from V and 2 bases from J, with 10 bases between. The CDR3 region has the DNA TGTGCCTGGTGCCAGGAAGGCAATCAGCCCCAGCATTTT. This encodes CAWCQEGNQPQHF.

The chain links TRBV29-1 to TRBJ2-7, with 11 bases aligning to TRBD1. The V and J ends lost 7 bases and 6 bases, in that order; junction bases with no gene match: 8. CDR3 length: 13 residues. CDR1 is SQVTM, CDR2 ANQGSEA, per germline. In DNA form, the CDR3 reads TGCAGCGCCGGACAGGGGGCGTATTCCGAGCAGTACTTC. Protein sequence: CSAGQGAYSEQYF.

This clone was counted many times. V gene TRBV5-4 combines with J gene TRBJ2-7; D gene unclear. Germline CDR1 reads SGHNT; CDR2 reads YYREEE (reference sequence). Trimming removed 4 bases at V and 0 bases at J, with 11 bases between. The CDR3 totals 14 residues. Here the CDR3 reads CASSPAGSSYEQYF. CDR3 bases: TGTGCCAGCAGCCCGGCAGGCAGCTCCTACGAGCAGTACTTC.

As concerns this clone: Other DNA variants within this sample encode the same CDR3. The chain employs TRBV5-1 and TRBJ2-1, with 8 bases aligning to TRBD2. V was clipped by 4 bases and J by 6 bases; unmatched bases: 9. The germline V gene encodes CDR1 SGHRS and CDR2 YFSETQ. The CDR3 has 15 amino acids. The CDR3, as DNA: TGCGCCAGCAGCCTCGGCCTAGCGGGCCCCAATGAGCAGTTCTTC. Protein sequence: CASSLGLAGPNEQFF.

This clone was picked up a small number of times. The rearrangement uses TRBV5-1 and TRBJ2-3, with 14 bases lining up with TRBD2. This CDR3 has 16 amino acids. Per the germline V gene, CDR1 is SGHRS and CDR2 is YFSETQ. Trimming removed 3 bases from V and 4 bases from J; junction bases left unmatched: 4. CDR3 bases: TGCGCCAGCAGCTGGGGACTAGCGGGAGAAGCAGATACGCAGTATTTT. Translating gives CASSWGLAGEADTQYF.

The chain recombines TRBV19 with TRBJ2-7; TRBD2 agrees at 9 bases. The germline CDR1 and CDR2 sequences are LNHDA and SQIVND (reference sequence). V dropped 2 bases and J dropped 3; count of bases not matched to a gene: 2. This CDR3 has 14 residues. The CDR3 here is CASSISSGNYEQYF. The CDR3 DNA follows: TGTGCCAGTAGTATATCTAGCGGGAACTACGAGCAGTACTTC.

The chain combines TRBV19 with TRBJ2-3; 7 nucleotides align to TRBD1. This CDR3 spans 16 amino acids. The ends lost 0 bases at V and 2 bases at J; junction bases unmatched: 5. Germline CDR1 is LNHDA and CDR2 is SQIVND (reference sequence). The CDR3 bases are TGTGCCAGTAGTATAGAGATACAGGGGAACACAGATACGCAGTATTTT. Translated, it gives CASSIEIQGNTDTQYF.

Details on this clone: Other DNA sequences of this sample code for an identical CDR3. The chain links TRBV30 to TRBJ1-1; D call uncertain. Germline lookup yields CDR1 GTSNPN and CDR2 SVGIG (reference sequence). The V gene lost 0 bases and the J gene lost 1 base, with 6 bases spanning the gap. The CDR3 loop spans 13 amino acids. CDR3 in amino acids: CAWSVRGNTEAFF. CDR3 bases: TGTGCCTGGAGTGTACGGGGGAACACTGAAGCTTTCTTT.

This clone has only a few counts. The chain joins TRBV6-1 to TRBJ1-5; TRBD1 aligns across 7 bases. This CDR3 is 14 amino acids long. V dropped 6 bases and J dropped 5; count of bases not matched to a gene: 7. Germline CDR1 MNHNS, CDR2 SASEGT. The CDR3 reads CASSPDRVHQPQHF. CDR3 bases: TGTGCCAGCAGCCCAGACAGGGTCCATCAGCCCCAGCATTTT.

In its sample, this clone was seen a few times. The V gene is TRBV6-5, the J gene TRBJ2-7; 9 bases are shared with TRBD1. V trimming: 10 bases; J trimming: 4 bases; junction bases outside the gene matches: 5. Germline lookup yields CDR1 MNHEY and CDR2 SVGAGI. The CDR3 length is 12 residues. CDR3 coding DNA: TGTGCCACCACAGGGGGCCGGTACGAGCAGTACTTC. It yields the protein CATTGGRYEQYF.

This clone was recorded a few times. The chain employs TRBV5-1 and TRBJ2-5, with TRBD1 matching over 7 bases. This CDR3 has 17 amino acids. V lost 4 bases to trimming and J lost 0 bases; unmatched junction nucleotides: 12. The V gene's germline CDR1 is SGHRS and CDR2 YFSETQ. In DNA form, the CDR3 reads TGCGCCAGCAGCCCTGGACAGGCCGCGGGCTACCAAGAGACCCAGTACTTC. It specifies CASSPGQAAGYQETQYF.

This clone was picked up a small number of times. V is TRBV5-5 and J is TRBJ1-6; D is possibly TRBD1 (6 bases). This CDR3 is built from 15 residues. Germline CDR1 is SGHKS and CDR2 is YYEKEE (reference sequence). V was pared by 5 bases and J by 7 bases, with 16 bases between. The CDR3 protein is CASRQEWGGNSPLHF. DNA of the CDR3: TGTGCCAGCAGACAGGAGTGGGGGGGCAATTCACCCCTCCACTTT.

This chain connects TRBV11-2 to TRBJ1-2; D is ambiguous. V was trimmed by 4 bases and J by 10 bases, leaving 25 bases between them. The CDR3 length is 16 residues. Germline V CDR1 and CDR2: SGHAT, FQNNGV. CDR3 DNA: TGTGCCAGCAGCTCTAGCCGGGATGGTGGCCTAAGCTCCTACACCTTC. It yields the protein CASSSSRDGGLSSYTF.